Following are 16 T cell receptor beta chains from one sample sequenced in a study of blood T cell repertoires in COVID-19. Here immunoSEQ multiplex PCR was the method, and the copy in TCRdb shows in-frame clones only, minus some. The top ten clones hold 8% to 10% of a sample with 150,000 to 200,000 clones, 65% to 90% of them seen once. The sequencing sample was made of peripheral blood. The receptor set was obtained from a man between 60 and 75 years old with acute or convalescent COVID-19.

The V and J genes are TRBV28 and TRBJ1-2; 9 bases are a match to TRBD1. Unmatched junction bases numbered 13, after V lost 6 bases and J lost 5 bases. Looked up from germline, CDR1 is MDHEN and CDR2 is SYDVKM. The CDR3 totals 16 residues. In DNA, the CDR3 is TGTGCCAGCAGCCCCCCCCGGACAGGGGTTGGGTATGGCTACACCTTC. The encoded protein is CASSPPRTGVGYGYTF.

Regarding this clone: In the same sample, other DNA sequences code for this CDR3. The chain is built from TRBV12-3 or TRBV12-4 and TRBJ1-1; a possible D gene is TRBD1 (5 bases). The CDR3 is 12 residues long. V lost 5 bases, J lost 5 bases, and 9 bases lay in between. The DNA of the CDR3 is TGTGCCAGCAGTCCCGGGGGGACTGAAGCTTTCTTT. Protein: CASSPGGTEAFF.

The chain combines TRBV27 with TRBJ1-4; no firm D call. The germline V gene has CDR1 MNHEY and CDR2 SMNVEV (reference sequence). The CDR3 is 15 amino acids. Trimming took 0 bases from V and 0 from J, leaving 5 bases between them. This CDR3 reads CASSLSSPTNEKLFF. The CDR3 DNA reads TGTGCCAGCAGTTTATCCTCCCCAACTAATGAAAAACTGTTTTTT.

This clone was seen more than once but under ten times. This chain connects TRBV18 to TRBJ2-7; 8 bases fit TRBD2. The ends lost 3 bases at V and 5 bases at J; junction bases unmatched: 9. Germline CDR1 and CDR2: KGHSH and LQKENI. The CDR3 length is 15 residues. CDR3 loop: CASSPDTGTRNEQYF. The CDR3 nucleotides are TGTGCCAGCTCACCGGATACCGGGACTAGGAACGAGCAGTACTTC.

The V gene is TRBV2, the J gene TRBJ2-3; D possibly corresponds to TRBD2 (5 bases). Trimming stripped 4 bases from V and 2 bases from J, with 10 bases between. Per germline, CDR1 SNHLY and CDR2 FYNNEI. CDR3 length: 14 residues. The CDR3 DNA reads TGTGCCAGCAGTGGTACTAGTTCCACAGATACGCAGTATTTT. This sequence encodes CASSGTSSTDTQYF.

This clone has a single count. The CDR3 DNA is TGCGCCAGCAGCGACCCTAGCGGGAGCGCGGGCGCCGGGGAGCTGTTTTTT. Translating it yields CASSDPSGSAGAGELFF. The V and J genes are TRBV5-1 and TRBJ2-2, with 10 bases aligning to TRBD2. The CDR3 sequence is 17 residues long. Germline V gives CDR1 SGHRS, CDR2 YFSETQ. Unmatched junction bases numbered 12, after V lost 4 bases and J lost 6 bases. Variable domain in full (rest from reference TRBV5-1 and TRBJ2-2): KAGVTQTPRYLIKTRGQQVTLSCSPISGHRSVSWYQQTPGQGLQFLFEYFSETQRNKGNFPGRFSGRQFSNSRSEMNVSTLELGDSALYLCASSDPSGSAGAGELFFGEGSRLTVL.

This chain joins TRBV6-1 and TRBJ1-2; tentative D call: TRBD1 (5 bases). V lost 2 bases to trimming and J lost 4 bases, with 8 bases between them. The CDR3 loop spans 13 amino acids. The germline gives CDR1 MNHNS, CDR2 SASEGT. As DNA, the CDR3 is TGTGCCAGCAGTGAACAGGGTACCTATGGCTACACCTTC. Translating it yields CASSEQGTYGYTF.

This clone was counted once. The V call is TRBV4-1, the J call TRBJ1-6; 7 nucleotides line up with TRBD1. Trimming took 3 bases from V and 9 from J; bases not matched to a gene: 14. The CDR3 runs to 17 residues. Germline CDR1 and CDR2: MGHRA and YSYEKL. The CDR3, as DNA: TGCGCCAGCAGCCACGCTTCTACAGGGGAGAGAGCTTCACCCCTCCACTTT. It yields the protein CASSHASTGERASPLHF.

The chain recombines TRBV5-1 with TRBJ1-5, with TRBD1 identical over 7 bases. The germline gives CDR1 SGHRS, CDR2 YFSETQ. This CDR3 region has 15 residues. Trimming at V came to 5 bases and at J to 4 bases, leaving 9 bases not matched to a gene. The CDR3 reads CASSPQTGPNQPQHF. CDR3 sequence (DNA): TGCGCCAGCAGTCCACAGACAGGGCCTAATCAGCCCCAGCATTTT.

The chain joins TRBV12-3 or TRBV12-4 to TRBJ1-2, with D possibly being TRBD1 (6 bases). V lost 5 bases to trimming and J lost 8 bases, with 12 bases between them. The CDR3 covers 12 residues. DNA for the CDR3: TGTGCCAGCAGTAGGTACAGGGTCGGCTACACCTTC. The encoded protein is CASSRYRVGYTF.

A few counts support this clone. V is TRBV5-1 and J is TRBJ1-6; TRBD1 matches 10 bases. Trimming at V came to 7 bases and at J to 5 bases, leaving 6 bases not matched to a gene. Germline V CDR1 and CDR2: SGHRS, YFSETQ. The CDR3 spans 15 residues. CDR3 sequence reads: CASRLGTGDNSPLHF. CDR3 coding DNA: TGCGCCAGCCGTCTGGGGACAGGGGATAATTCACCCCTCCACTTT.

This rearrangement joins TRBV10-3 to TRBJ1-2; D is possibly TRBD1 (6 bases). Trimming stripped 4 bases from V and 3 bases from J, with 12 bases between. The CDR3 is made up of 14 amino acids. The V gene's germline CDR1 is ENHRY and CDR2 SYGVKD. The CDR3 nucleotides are TGTGCCATCAGTGGGCAGGGGCGCGACTATGGCTACACCTTC. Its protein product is CAISGQGRDYGYTF.

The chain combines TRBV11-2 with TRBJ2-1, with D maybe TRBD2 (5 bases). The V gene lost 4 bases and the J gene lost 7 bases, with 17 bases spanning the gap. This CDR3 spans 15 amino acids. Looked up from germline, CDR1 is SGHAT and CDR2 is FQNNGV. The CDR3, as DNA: TGTGCCAGCAGCTCCCCGGAGGCGGGTGCTAATGAGCAGTTCTTC. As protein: CASSSPEAGANEQFF.

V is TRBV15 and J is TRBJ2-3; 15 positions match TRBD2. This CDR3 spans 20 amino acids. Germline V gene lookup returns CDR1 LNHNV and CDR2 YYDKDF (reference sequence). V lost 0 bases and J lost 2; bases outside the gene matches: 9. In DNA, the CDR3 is TGTGCCACCAGCAGAGATCCCGGACTAGCGGGAGGGGGGTTCACAGATACGCAGTATTTT. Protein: CATSRDPGLAGGGFTDTQYF.

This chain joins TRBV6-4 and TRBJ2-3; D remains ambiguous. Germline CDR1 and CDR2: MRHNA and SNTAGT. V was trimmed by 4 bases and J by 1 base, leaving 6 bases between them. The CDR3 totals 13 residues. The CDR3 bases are TGTGCCAGCAGTGCCCCCGGCACAGATACGCAGTATTTT. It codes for CASSAPGTDTQYF.

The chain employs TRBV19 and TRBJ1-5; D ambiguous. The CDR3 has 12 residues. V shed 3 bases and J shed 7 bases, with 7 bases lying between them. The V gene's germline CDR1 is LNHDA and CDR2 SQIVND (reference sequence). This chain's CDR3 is CASSISRQPQHF. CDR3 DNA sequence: TGTGCCAGTAGTATTTCACGGCAGCCCCAGCATTTT.